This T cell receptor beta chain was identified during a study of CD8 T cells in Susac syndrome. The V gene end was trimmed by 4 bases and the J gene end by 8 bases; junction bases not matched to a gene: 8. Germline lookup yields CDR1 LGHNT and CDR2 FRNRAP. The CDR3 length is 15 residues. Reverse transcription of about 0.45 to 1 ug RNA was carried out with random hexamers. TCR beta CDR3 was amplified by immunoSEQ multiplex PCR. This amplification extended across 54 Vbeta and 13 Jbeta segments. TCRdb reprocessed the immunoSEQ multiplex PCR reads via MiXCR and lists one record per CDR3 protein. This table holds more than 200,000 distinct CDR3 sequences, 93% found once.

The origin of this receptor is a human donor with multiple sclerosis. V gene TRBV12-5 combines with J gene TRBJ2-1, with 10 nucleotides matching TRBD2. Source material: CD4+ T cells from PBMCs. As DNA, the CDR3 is TGTGCTAGTGGTTACAGCGGGGGGGCGGATTATGAGCAGTTCTTC. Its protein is CASGYSGGADYEQFF.